A selection of T cell receptor beta chains follows, all from one sample in a study of T cell responses to AZD1222 COVID-19 vaccine. Measured with immunoSEQ multiplex PCR; TCRdb has only the in-frame clones, and not every one. The sample includes approximately 220,000 clones, roughly 91% seen only once; the top ten take around 1%. Source: peripheral blood, taken on day 0 of MenACWY control vaccination. These receptors were collected from an adult in good health. CDR3s include the opening cysteine and the closing phenylalanine or tryptophan. D genes are given only for firm matches. For some rows the clone size is stated as once, few or many, or as a class when expanded; others skip it.

TRBJ2-1 | TRBV6-5 | TRBD1 | once | CASSSGQGGAEQFF | TGTGCCAGCAGTTCCGGACAGGGTGGTGCTGAGCAGTTCTTC
TRBJ1-2 | TRBV4-3 | TRBD1 | - | CASSQATGAYGYTF | TGCGCCAGCAGCCAAGCGACAGGGGCCTATGGCTACACCTTC
TRBJ1-1 | TRBV5-4 | - | - | CASSLTGNTEAFF | TGTGCCAGCAGTTTGACAGGGAACACTGAAGCTTTCTTT
TRBJ2-3 | TRBV12-5 | TRBD2 | - | CASGPSGGQDTQYF | TGTGCTAGTGGTCCTTCGGGGGGGCAAGATACGCAGTATTTT
TRBJ1-2 | TRBV19 | - | - | CASSIIRGSYGYTF | TGTGCCAGTAGTATTATTCGGGGAAGCTATGGCTACACCTTC
TRBJ2-7 | TRBV2 | - | - | CASSEAMGLYEQYF | TGTGCCAGCAGTGAAGCGATGGGGCTCTACGAGCAGTACTTC
TRBJ1-6 | TRBV9 | - | - | CASSPWSTQDSPLHF | TGTGCCAGCAGCCCTTGGTCAACACAGGATTCACCCCTCCACTTT
TRBJ1-4 | TRBV19 | - | - | CASSIKQGKATNEKLFF | TGTGCCAGTAGTATAAAACAGGGTAAAGCAACTAATGAAAAACTGTTTTTT
TRBJ2-7 | TRBV28 | - | - | CASTSGAALGEQYF | TGTGCCAGCACCTCGGGAGCCGCTTTGGGGGAGCAGTACTTC
TRBJ1-2 | TRBV4-1 | - | - | CASSQDPSYGYTF | TGCGCCAGCAGCCAAGACCCCTCGTATGGCTACACCTTC
TRBJ1-3 | TRBV21-1 | - | - | CASSKSAGPTIYF | TGTGCCAGCAGCAAATCGGCGGGACCCACCATATATTTT
TRBJ2-1 | TRBV7-2 | - | - | CASSPGWGDEQFF | TGTGCCAGCAGCCCCGGGTGGGGGGATGAGCAGTTCTTC
TRBJ2-2 | TRBV5-4 | TRBD2 | - | CASSLAGGAPGELFF | TGTGCCAGCAGCTTGGCCGGGGGGGCTCCCGGGGAGCTGTTTTTT
TRBJ1-2 | TRBV6-5 | TRBD1 | - | CASSPDREYGYTF | TGTGCCAGCAGTCCAGACAGGGAATATGGCTACACCTTC
TRBJ1-4 | TRBV5-1 | - | - | CASSVSPQGSTNEKLFF | TGCGCCAGCAGCGTCTCTCCCCAGGGTTCGACTAATGAAAAACTGTTTTTT
TRBJ2-5 | TRBV6-2/TRBV6-3 | TRBD1 | - | CASSWGTAETQYF | TGTGCCAGCAGTTGGGGGACAGCAGAGACCCAGTACTTC
TRBJ1-1 | TRBV27 | - | - | CASSLLPTGRLTEAFF | TGTGCCAGCAGTTTACTCCCGACAGGACGGTTAACTGAAGCTTTCTTT
TRBJ1-1 | TRBV6-5 | - | once | CASSIQGRRGTEAFF | TGTGCCAGCAGCATCCAGGGTAGGCGTGGCACTGAAGCTTTCTTT
TRBJ1-1 | TRBV13 | - | - | CASSVGVAAFF | TGTGCCAGCAGCGTAGGGGTGGCAGCTTTCTTT
TRBJ2-6 | TRBV4-1 | TRBD1 | once | CASSQDRGRGIAGANVLTF | TGCGCCAGCAGCCAAGATCGGGGCAGGGGGATTGCTGGGGCCAACGTCCTGACTTTC
TRBJ2-1 | TRBV7-2 | - | - | CASSPPRRPNNEQFF | TGTGCCAGCAGCCCGCCGCGCCGCCCCAACAATGAGCAGTTCTTC
TRBJ1-1 | TRBV6-5 | TRBD1 | once | CASSETGNPEAFF | TGTGCCAGCAGCGAGACAGGGAATCCTGAAGCTTTCTTT
TRBJ1-5 | TRBV3-1/TRBV3-2 | - | - | CASSLSGGNQPQHF | TGTGCCAGCAGCCTTTCGGGGGGCAATCAGCCCCAGCATTTT